What follows describes a single TCR beta chain. Under the authors' procedure: Amplification of reference gene primers was used by the study to estimate nucleated cell counts. Data came from immunoSEQ multiplex PCR; TCRdb stores just in-frame clones and leaves some out. Clonal size and the V and J genes are those of that table, whereas D and trimming came from the DNA. Among 90,000 to 110,000 clones listed, about four fifths were seen once. CDR3 size: 15 residues. Trimming shortened V by 9 bases and J by 7 bases, and 24 bases separated the two germline ends. Germline-derived CDR1 and CDR2 are LGHDT and YNNKEL (reference sequence). The record originates from a study of blood T cell repertoires in COVID-19. Study-level information: PBMCs, B-cell-depleted T cells, or T cells provided the cDNA or gDNA that made up the material.

Sample: peripheral blood. V gene TRBV3-1 (or the pseudogene TRBV3-2) combines with J gene TRBJ1-1; possibly TRBD1 for D (5 bases). This sequence originates from a woman between 70 and 85 years old with acute or convalescent COVID-19. The CDR3 bases are TGTGCCAGTATACCTAGTGGGGCCCCGAACGGTGAAGCTTTCTTT. Its protein product is CASIPSGAPNGEAFF.